This T cell receptor beta chain was found in a study of shared clonotypes between healthy human individuals. Points from the study as a whole: There were few donors, and this limited the genetic and exposure-history diversity represented. Among a few donors, approximately 5% of naive CD4 clonotypes were found in common. Non-shared clonotypes were found to have lower generation probabilities than the clonotypes that were shared by all four of the sorted-subset donors. Larger estimated richness was generally seen in naive subsets than in memory subsets.

Points on this clone: Its antigen remains unidentified.

The protocol was immunoSEQ multiplex PCR, while the TCRdb copy is restricted to in-frame clones and leaves out a portion. The sample contains over a million clones, about 80% of which appear only once. The CDR3 is 17 amino acids. With 7 bases clipped from V and 2 bases from J, the junction kept 15 bases outside the gene matches. CDR1 and CDR2 (germline): SQVTM, ANQGSEA. The receptor was isolated from a man younger than 35 in good health. The J gene is TRBJ1-3, the V gene TRBV29-1, with 9 bases aligning to TRBD1. The sample was memory CD4+ T cells sorted from blood. The subset here: CD45RA-negative fraction. This CDR3 reads CSALEWGRQGAGNTIYF. The CDR3 DNA follows: TGCAGCGCATTGGAATGGGGGAGACAGGGGGCTGGAAACACCATATATTTT.